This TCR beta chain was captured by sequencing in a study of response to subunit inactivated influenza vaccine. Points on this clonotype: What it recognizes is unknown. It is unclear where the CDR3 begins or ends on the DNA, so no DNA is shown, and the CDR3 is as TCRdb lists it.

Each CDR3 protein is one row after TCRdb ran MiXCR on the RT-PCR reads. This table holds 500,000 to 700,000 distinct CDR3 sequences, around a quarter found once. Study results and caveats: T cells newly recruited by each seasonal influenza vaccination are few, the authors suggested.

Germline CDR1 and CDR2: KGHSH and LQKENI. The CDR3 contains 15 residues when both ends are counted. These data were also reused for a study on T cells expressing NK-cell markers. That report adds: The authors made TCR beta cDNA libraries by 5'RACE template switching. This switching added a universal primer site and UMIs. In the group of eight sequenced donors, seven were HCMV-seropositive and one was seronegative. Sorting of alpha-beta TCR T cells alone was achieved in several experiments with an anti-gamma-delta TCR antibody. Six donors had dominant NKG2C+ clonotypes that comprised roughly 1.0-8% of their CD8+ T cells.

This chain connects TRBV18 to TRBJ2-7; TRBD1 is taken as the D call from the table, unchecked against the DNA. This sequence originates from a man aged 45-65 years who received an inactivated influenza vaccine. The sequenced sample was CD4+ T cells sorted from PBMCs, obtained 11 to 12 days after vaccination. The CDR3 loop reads CASSLFGTGSYERYF.